Presented here are 14 T cell receptor beta chains from one specimen sequenced in a study of T cells in Graves' hyperthyroidism and ophthalmopathy. Regions amplified from RNA transcripts were the TCR beta CDR3 regions. The study used the HTBI primer set for a first-round RT-PCR of the TCR CDR3. TCRdb redid the calling of the multiplex PCR reads with MiXCR, one entry per CDR3 protein. The table lists 550,000 to 850,000 distinct CDR3 sequences, approximately 18% of them singletons, with approximately 15% in the top ten. What was sequenced was blood. The receptors come from a woman aged 50 to 65 with Graves' hyperthyroidism that later progressed to Graves' ophthalmopathy.

In its sample, this clonotype was seen many times. The V gene is TRBV6-6, the J gene TRBJ1-1; the D gene is possibly TRBD1 (5 bases). The CDR3 is 14 amino acids. The germline gives CDR1 MNHNY, CDR2 SVGAGI (reference sequence). V was trimmed by 2 bases and J by 3 bases, leaving 10 bases between them. The CDR3 reads CASSYLQGDTEAFF. The CDR3 coding sequence is TGTGCCAGCAGTTACCTTCAGGGAGACACTGAAGCTTTCTTT.

This clonotype was recorded a few times. The chain uses TRBV7-9 and TRBJ1-2; a weak D match, TRBD1 (5 bases). V dropped 1 base and J dropped 6 bases, with 12 bases sitting between them. This CDR3 is 14 amino acids long. Germline V gene sequence: CDR1 SEHNR, CDR2 FQNEAQ (reference sequence). The CDR3 nucleotides are TGTGCCAGCAGCTTAGGGGGCGCTGGAAATGGCTACACCTTC. Amino acids: CASSLGGAGNGYTF.

The table lists this clonotype with many counts. The chain links TRBV6-1 to TRBJ1-1, with 7 bases identical to TRBD1. Germline assignment: CDR1 MNHNS and CDR2 SASEGT. V lost 4 bases and J lost 1; bases outside the gene matches: 3. This CDR3 has 14 residues. The CDR3 nucleotides read TGTGCCAGCAGTGCGAGGACAGGGAACACTGAAGCTTTCTTT. Amino acids: CASSARTGNTEAFF.

A remark on this clonotype: A much bigger clone sits one base away, suggesting this may be a read error. This chain joins TRBV30 and TRBJ1-2; D is possibly TRBD1 (5 bases). The CDR3 length is 11 residues. Germline V gene lookup returns CDR1 GTSNPN and CDR2 SVGIG (reference sequence). The CDR3 protein is CVWSVGEGYTF. The CDR3 DNA follows: TGTGTCTGGAGTGTGGGGGAAGGCTACACCTTC. Full variable domain (remainder filled in from reference TRBV30 and TRBJ1-2): SQTIHQWPATLVQPVGSPLSLECTVEGTSNPNLYWYRQAAGRGLQLLFYSVGIGQISSEVPQNLSASRPQDRQFILSSKKLLLSDSGFYLCVWSVGEGYTFGSGTRLTVV.

This chain links TRBV12-3 or TRBV12-4 with TRBJ1-2, with D perhaps TRBD1 (6 bases). This CDR3 comprises 14 residues. The V end was cut by 6 bases, the J end by 4 bases, with 15 bases between. Written as DNA, the CDR3 is TGTGCCAGCAGCTTTCCCAGGGGTAGCTATGGCTACACCTTC. Translated: CASSFPRGSYGYTF.

This clonotype was detected only a few times. This chain joins TRBV5-1 and TRBJ1-2; D gene uncertain. V lost 4 bases and J lost 0, with 10 bases in between. This CDR3 is built from 14 residues. Per the germline V gene, CDR1 is SGHRS and CDR2 is YFSETQ. This CDR3 reads CASSHRLTNYGYTF. In nucleotides, the CDR3 is TGCGCCAGCAGCCATCGTTTAACTAACTATGGCTACACCTTC.

In this sample, this clonotype turned up many times. The rearrangement joins TRBV5-1 to TRBJ2-3, with 8 bases matching TRBD2. The ends lost 1 base at V and 0 bases at J; junction bases unmatched: 7. CDR1 is SGHRS and CDR2 is YFSETQ in the germline V gene. The CDR3 loop spans 17 amino acids. Here the CDR3 DNA reads TGCGCCAGCAGCTTGTTTCGGCGGGGGGCTAGCACAGATACGCAGTATTTT. Amino acids: CASSLFRRGASTDTQYF. Full variable domain (missing parts from reference TRBV5-1 and TRBJ2-3): KAGVTQTPRYLIKTRGQQVTLSCSPISGHRSVSWYQQTPGQGLQFLFEYFSETQRNKGNFPGRFSGRQFSNSRSEMNVSTLELGDSALYLCASSLFRRGASTDTQYFGPGTRLTVL.

The chain has TRBV3-1 and TRBJ2-5; D is unresolved. The CDR3 length is 16 residues. From germline, CDR1 is LGHDT and CDR2 YNNKEL (reference sequence). V lost 0 bases and J 1 base, leaving 12 bases between the germline ends. The CDR3 DNA reads as TGTGCCAGCAGCCAAGAAGTGGGAACCCTCCAAGAGACCCAGTACTTC. Translating it yields CASSQEVGTLQETQYF.

This rearrangement joins TRBV9 to TRBJ2-2; no definite D call. V was clipped by 0 bases and J by 2 bases, with 8 bases between them. The germline V gene encodes CDR1 SGDLS and CDR2 YYNGEE. The CDR3 contains 15 residues. CDR3 amino acids: CASSVAGYNTGELFF. Here the CDR3 DNA reads TGTGCCAGCAGCGTAGCCGGGTATAACACCGGGGAGCTGTTTTTT.

In its sample, this clonotype was seen many times. The rearrangement links TRBV11-3 to TRBJ1-1; a possible D gene is TRBD1 (5 bases). Germline loops: CDR1 SGHNT, CDR2 YENEEA. With 6 bases removed from V and 1 base from J, the gap between germline ends came to 18 bases. The CDR3 is 16 residues long. CDR3 residues: CASSTAYGATNTEAFF. Written as DNA, the CDR3 is TGTGCCAGCAGTACGGCCTACGGGGCTACGAACACTGAAGCTTTCTTT. Looking up the rest from reference TRBV11-3 and TRBJ1-1 gives the full variable domain: EAGVVQSPRYKIIEKKQPVAFWCNPISGHNTLYWYLQNLGQGPELLIRYENEEAVDDSQLPKDRFSAERLKGVDSTLKIQPAELGDSAVYLCASSTAYGATNTEAFFGQGTRLTVV.

The chain is built from TRBV5-1 and TRBJ2-3; 8 bases line up with TRBD2. The CDR3 has 15 amino acids. J gave up 4 bases and V 0 bases, and 4 bases lay outside the gene matches. Per germline, CDR1 SGHRS and CDR2 YFSETQ. Here the CDR3 DNA reads TGCGCCAGCAGCTTGGCGGGGGGGCCGGCAGATACGCAGTATTTT. This codes for CASSLAGGPADTQYF.

The chain joins TRBV6-1 to TRBJ2-7; TRBD1 matches 9 bases. CDR3 length equals 17 residues. Unmatched junction bases numbered 16, after V lost 6 bases and J lost 4 bases. CDR1 and CDR2 from the germline V gene are MNHNS and SASEGT. For the CDR3, the DNA is TGTGCCAGCAGCCTAACCTCCCCGGGACAGGGAGGGTACGAGCAGTACTTC. Translating it yields CASSLTSPGQGGYEQYF.

At least ten counts were recorded for this clonotype. V is TRBV11-2 and J is TRBJ2-1; the match to TRBD1 covers 10 bases. V lost 3 bases and J lost 10; bases outside the gene matches: 6. This CDR3 is 14 amino acids long. The germline V gene has CDR1 SGHAT and CDR2 FQNNGV. The CDR3 loop is CASSLGQGSGEQFF. In nucleotides, the CDR3 is TGTGCCAGCAGCTTGGGACAGGGGTCAGGGGAGCAGTTCTTC.

At least ten counts were recorded for this clonotype. The V call is TRBV7-2, the J call TRBJ2-1, with TRBD2 matching over 7 bases. Trimming took 5 bases from V and 8 from J; bases not matched to a gene: 12. There are 15 residues in the CDR3. The germline gives CDR1 SGHTA, CDR2 FQGNSA. In DNA form, the CDR3 reads TGTGCCAGCAGCCCAAAGGCGGGGGAGGCGGATGAGCAGTTCTTC. It encodes CASSPKAGEADEQFF.